This record looks at one T cell receptor beta chain sequence and its context. As yet, its antigen is unknown. The junction departs from germline at one end; a sequencing error may be responsible. The study defined stable Graves' hyperthyroidism as no ophthalmopathy progression within 18 months. Hyperthyroidism had been newly diagnosed in patients aged 18 to 65, and its duration was under 2 months. The PBMCs studied were ones that came from roughly 11 ml fresh peripheral blood. These data come from a study of T cells in Graves' hyperthyroidism and ophthalmopathy. Study outcomes and limitations: The model identified upcoming ophthalmopathy a median around 6 months ahead of onset.

The TCR beta CDR3 regions underwent amplification using RNA transcripts as the source. The TCR CDR3 first-round RT-PCR relied on the HTBI primer set. TCRdb re-derived calls from the multiplex PCR reads in MiXCR, one entry per CDR3 protein. Altogether 350,000 to 500,000 distinct CDR3 sequences are present, roughly 13% being singletons, with the ten largest covering more than 4.5%. Source material: blood. This clonotype originated in a woman under 30 with Graves' hyperthyroidism.

CDR3 nucleotide sequence: TGTGCCAGCGGGGCAGATAACTCCTACAAGCAGTACTTC. Translating gives CASGADNSYKQYF. The chain has TRBV7-9 and TRBJ2-7; weak D call: TRBD1 (5 bases). The germline V gene has CDR1 SEHNR and CDR2 FQNEAQ (reference sequence). CDR3 size: 13 residues.